The 11 T cell receptor beta chains below come from one sample, sequenced in a study of coeliac disease. Only in-frame clones appear in the TCRdb table, and some are missing; sequencing was by immunoSEQ multiplex PCR. The profile covers approximately 8,500 clones, with 57% appearing a single time and roughly 9.8% taken by the ten largest. Sequenced material: intraepithelial lymphocytes from the gut. The origin of the receptors is a woman in her sixties or seventies with celiac disease.

By share, this clone counts as medium-sized. The rearrangement links TRBV9 to TRBJ1-4; possible D gene TRBD1, 5 bases. The CDR3 has 18 residues. V was shortened by 0 bases and J by 0 bases, with 15 bases between the two germline ends. In germline, CDR1 is SGDLS, CDR2 YYNGEE. The DNA for the CDR3 is TGTGCCAGCAGCGTAGACAGGCACCCTGACGCAACTAATGAAAAACTGTTTTTT. It encodes CASSVDRHPDATNEKLFF.

The chain recombines TRBV11-1 with TRBJ2-4, with D possibly being TRBD1 (5 bases). Trimming pared 5 bases from V and 0 bases from J, leaving 11 bases between. The CDR3 extends over 15 amino acids. Germline CDR1 and CDR2: SGHAT and FQDESV (reference sequence). The CDR3 region has the DNA TGTGCCAGCAGCACGACAGTACTAGCCAAAAACATTCAGTACTTC. This encodes CASSTTVLAKNIQYF.

This clone was seen a few times. The chain uses TRBV9 and TRBJ2-3; tentative D call: TRBD2 (5 bases). Trimming removed 3 bases at V and 3 bases at J, with 17 bases between. The length of the CDR3 is 16 residues. Germline CDR1 is SGDLS and CDR2 is YYNGEE. CDR3 sequence: CASSAYSGGVTDTQYF. Written as DNA, the CDR3 is TGTGCCAGCAGCGCTTACAGCGGTGGGGTGACAGATACGCAGTATTTT.

The CDR3 spells CASSLGSFPTDTQYF. The CDR3, as DNA: TGTGCCAGCAGCTTAGGTAGTTTCCCCACAGATACGCAGTATTTT. V usage is TRBV11-2 and J usage is TRBJ2-3; D remains unclear. The germline V gene has CDR1 SGHAT and CDR2 FQNNGV. The ends were cut back, 1 base at V and 2 bases at J, with 10 bases in the middle. The CDR3 length is 15 residues.

This chain joins TRBV5-5 and TRBJ2-5; D is unclear. Looked up from germline, CDR1 is SGHKS and CDR2 is YYEKEE (reference sequence). The CDR3 spans 11 residues. V gave up 1 base and J gave up 5 bases, with 3 bases separating them. This chain's CDR3 is CASSLLETQYF. In DNA form, the CDR3 reads TGTGCCAGCAGCTTGCTGGAGACCCAGTACTTC.

The rearrangement joins TRBV7-9 to TRBJ1-1; D is perhaps TRBD1 (5 bases). Germline V CDR1 and CDR2: SEHNR, FQNEAQ (reference sequence). The CDR3 consists of 13 residues. V was trimmed by 5 bases and J by 4 bases, leaving 11 bases between them. This chain's CDR3 is CASSQSGTTEAFF. The DNA of the CDR3 is TGTGCCAGCAGCCAAAGCGGGACCACTGAAGCTTTCTTT.

The V and J genes are TRBV27 and TRBJ2-7; 8 bases map to TRBD2. The trim removed 3 bases at V and 3 bases at J, leaving 4 bases unmatched. CDR1 and CDR2 from the germline V gene are MNHEY and SMNVEV (reference sequence). The CDR3 runs to 14 residues. CDR3 protein: CASSFSGMGYEQYF. The DNA for the CDR3 is TGTGCCAGCAGTTTTAGCGGGATGGGCTACGAGCAGTACTTC.

The chain carries TRBV6-1 and TRBJ2-2; D is ambiguous. Trimming left V 7 bases short and J 4 bases short, with 10 bases between. The germline CDR1 and CDR2 sequences are MNHNS and SASEGT. The CDR3 spans 13 residues. CDR3 sequence (DNA): TGTGCCAGCACACCACTTGGCACCGGGGAGCTGTTTTTT. Residues: CASTPLGTGELFF.

This clone is categorized as medium-sized. This chain connects TRBV4-1 to TRBJ2-7; 7 positions match TRBD1. This CDR3 contains 15 residues. Germline V gene sequence: CDR1 MGHRA, CDR2 YSYEKL. The V and J ends lost 1 base and 3 bases, in that order; junction bases with no gene match: 6. The CDR3 loop is CASSQAPGQLYEQYF. The CDR3 region has the DNA TGCGCCAGCAGCCAAGCTCCGGGACAGCTCTACGAGCAGTACTTC.

The J gene is TRBJ1-1, the V gene TRBV29-1, with D possibly matching TRBD1 (6 bases). The CDR3 is 13 residues long. Trimming removed 6 bases at V and 1 base at J, with 12 bases between. The V gene's germline CDR1 is SQVTM and CDR2 ANQGSEA. Here the CDR3 reads CSVGAGGNTEAFF. CDR3 nucleotide sequence: TGCAGCGTGGGGGCGGGAGGGAACACTGAAGCTTTCTTT.

V is TRBV9 and J is TRBJ2-1, with D possibly TRBD1 on 5 matching bases. The CDR3 runs to 14 residues. Germline V CDR1 and CDR2: SGDLS, YYNGEE. The V end was cut by 2 bases, the J end by 1 base, with 7 bases between. The CDR3 DNA reads TGTGCCAGCAGCGTTCAGGGTTCCTACAATGAGCAGTTCTTC. Translated, it gives CASSVQGSYNEQFF.